This is a list of T cell receptor beta chains from one sample in a study of patients and donors after allogeneic stem cell transplantation. TCRdb fed the RT-PCR reads into MiXCR, producing one record per CDR3 protein. Seen here are about a million distinct CDR3 sequences, about a sixth observed once, and the top ten hold approximately 5.9%. Specimen: blood, either unsorted or a sorted T cell fraction (not recorded which). The receptor set was obtained from a human donor who was either an allogeneic HSCT recipient or a stem cell or donor lymphocyte infusion donor (not recorded which). It is not recorded whose cells these are; they may come from a transplant donor. CDR3s include the opening cysteine and the closing phenylalanine or tryptophan. Fields, in order: J gene, D gene, V gene, clone size, CDR3 DNA, CDR3 protein. D genes are given only for firm matches. Size tells how often a clone was seen (once, few, many) or the class of an expanded clone, and some rows leave it out.

TRBJ1-6 . TRBV5-1 . TGCGCCAGCCAGCCAGGTTTCCAGGATTCACCCCTCCACTTT CASQPGFQDSPLHF
TRBJ2-7 . TRBV6-5 . TGTGCCAGCAGTTACTCGGGCAGTCTACCCTACGAGCAGTACTTC CASSYSGSLPYEQYF
TRBJ1-6 . TRBV9 few TGTGCCAGCAGCACGAAGGGTAATTCACCCCTCCACTTT CASSTKGNSPLHF
TRBJ2-7 TRBD2 TRBV19 . TGTGCCAGTAAGCGGGACGGCGAGCAGTACTTC CASKRDGEQYF
TRBJ2-1 TRBD2 TRBV20-1 . TGCAGTGCTTGGGGGGGACTTGAGCAGTTCTTC CSAWGGLEQFF
TRBJ1-1 . TRBV20-1 few TGCAGTGCTAGGAACCCTCGTACCGGGTACACTGAAGCTTTCTTT CSARNPRTGYTEAFF
TRBJ2-5 . TRBV24-1 . TGTGCCACCAGTGAGCCGGGACGCTCCGGAGAGACCCAGTACTTC CATSEPGRSGETQYF
TRBJ1-2 TRBD1 TRBV2 . TGTGCCAGCTCTGAGACAGGGGGCGTCGGTGGCTACACCTTC CASSETGGVGGYTF
TRBJ2-5 . TRBV11-3 few TGTGCCAGCAGCTCCGAGCGGCAGGGCTCAGAGACCCAGTACTTC CASSSERQGSETQYF
TRBJ1-2 . TRBV29-1 . TGCAGCGTCCCCGGGACACCCTTCGCTAACTATGGCTACACCTTC CSVPGTPFANYGYTF
TRBJ1-1 . TRBV6-5 few TGTGCCAGCAGTTACGGGGCGGGAGCTTTCTTT CASSYGAGAFF
TRBJ2-7 TRBD2 TRBV7-9 . TGTGCCAGCATCCCCACTAGCGGGAGTTATGACGAGCAGTACTTC CASIPTSGSYDEQYF
TRBJ2-1 TRBD2 TRBV5-1 few TGCGCCAGCAGCTTAGTTGGGCTAGCGGGAGGAACTTCCTACAATGAGCAGTTCTTC CASSLVGLAGGTSYNEQFF
TRBJ2-2 TRBD1 TRBV6-2/TRBV6-3 many TGTGCCAGCAGTTACTCGAGTACAGGGGATCAAATCGGGGAGCTGTTTTTT CASSYSSTGDQIGELFF
TRBJ1-1 . TRBV20-1 few TGCAGTGCCCGCCGGATAAGGGCCTCTTGGGGCACTGAAGCTTTCTTT CSARRIRASWGTEAFF
TRBJ2-2 TRBD2 TRBV7-3 . TGTGCCAGCACCGGACTAGCCGGCGGGGAGCTGTTTTTT CASTGLAGGELFF
TRBJ1-5 . TRBV12-3/TRBV12-4 many TGTGCCAGCAGTTCACATGTGGGTCAGCCCCAGCATTTT CASSSHVGQPQHF
TRBJ2-7 TRBD1 TRBV6-5 . TGTGCCAGCAGTTCGGGACAGGCAACCTTCTACGAGCAGTACTTC CASSSGQATFYEQYF
TRBJ2-7 . TRBV18 . TGTGCCAGCTCACCACGCCGGGGCGGCTACGAGCAGTACTTC CASSPRRGGYEQYF
TRBJ1-2 TRBD1 TRBV27 . TGTGCCAGCAGTTCATGGACAGGCCCTAACTATGGCTACACCTTC CASSSWTGPNYGYTF
TRBJ1-2 . TRBV11-3 . TGTGCCAGCAGCTTACGCCCATCGAGAGGAGACTATGGCTACACCTTC CASSLRPSRGDYGYTF
TRBJ2-7 . TRBV7-9 . TGTGCCAGCAGCCTCTCGCGGGGCGATACCTACGAGCAGTACTTC CASSLSRGDTYEQYF
TRBJ1-1 . TRBV4-1 few TGCGCCAGCAGCCGATTATCCGGCCGGAACACTGAAGCTTTCTTT CASSRLSGRNTEAFF
TRBJ1-2 TRBD1 TRBV19 many TGTGCCAGTAGTGCAGGGGGCTATGGCTACACCTTC CASSAGGYGYTF
TRBJ1-1 TRBD1 TRBV20-1 . TGCAGTGCTAGAGACAAAACAGGGGTGGAATACACTGAAGCTTTCTTT CSARDKTGVEYTEAFF
TRBJ2-7 . TRBV11-2 . TGTGCCAGCAGCATCCAGGGGGGCGTTCCCTACGAGCAGTACTTC CASSIQGGVPYEQYF
TRBJ1-2 TRBD1 TRBV20-1 . TGCAGTGCTCGGCAACCGACAGGGGAAGCTAACTATGGCTACACCTTC CSARQPTGEANYGYTF
TRBJ2-7 . TRBV7-2 . TGTGCCAGCAGCTTAGGGGCACAGCCCTCCTACGAGCAGTACTTC CASSLGAQPSYEQYF
TRBJ2-2 . TRBV11-2 . TGTGCCAGCAGGACCATGTGGGCAAACACCGGGGAGCTGTTTTTT CASRTMWANTGELFF
TRBJ2-1 TRBD2 TRBV10-3 few TGTGCCATCAGCCCGGGACTAGCGGACAATGAGCAGTTCTTC CAISPGLADNEQFF
TRBJ2-1 TRBD1 TRBV27 few TGTGCCAGCAGTTTTAGCGTCATTCGGACAGGGGATTTAGCCAATGAGCAGTTCTTC CASSFSVIRTGDLANEQFF
TRBJ2-7 TRBD2 TRBV20-1 many TGCAGTGCTAGAACCCGATTGGGACTAGCGGGAGACGACGAGCAGTACTTC CSARTRLGLAGDDEQYF
TRBJ1-1 TRBD1 TRBV3-1 . TGTGCCAGCAGCCGAGGACAGGAGAACACTGAAGCTTTCTTT CASSRGQENTEAFF
TRBJ1-1 . TRBV25-1 many TGTGCCAGCACCGGAGGGGCCCCTAAACCGGGTGCTTTCTTT CASTGGAPKPGAFF
TRBJ1-1 . TRBV5-1 . TGCGCCAGCAGCTTGGTGGGGGAAGGGAACACTGAAGCTTTCTTT CASSLVGEGNTEAFF
TRBJ2-7 . TRBV4-3 few TGCGCCAGCAGCCAAGATGTGGGGGCCTACGAGCAGTACTTC CASSQDVGAYEQYF
TRBJ2-1 . TRBV28 few TGTGCCAGCACCGACTCGGGGGTAAGAGCGTCCTTC CASTDSGVRASF
TRBJ2-2 . TRBV6-1 few TGTGCCAGCAGTACCGGGACCGGTAACGGGGAGCTGTTTTTT CASSTGTGNGELFF
TRBJ1-2 . TRBV18 . TGTGCCAGCTCACCACCAGGGCAAAGTGGCTACACCTTC CASSPPGQSGYTF
TRBJ2-3 . TRBV11-2 . TGTGCCAGCAAGAGGGCAGATTCCTACACAGATACGCAGTATTTT CASKRADSYTDTQYF
TRBJ2-1 . TRBV6-5 . TGTGCCAGCAGTTCCCCCTTCAGGGGGGGGGACAATGAGCAGTTCTTC CASSSPFRGGDNEQFF
TRBJ2-3 TRBD1 TRBV24-1 few TGTGCCACCAGTGACCAGGACAGGGCTCGGACGCAGTATTTT CATSDQDRARTQYF
TRBJ1-1 TRBD1 TRBV13 . TGTGCCAGCAGCCCGACAGGGTCGGACACTGAAGCTTTCTTT CASSPTGSDTEAFF
TRBJ1-4 . TRBV6-2/TRBV6-3 . TGTGCCACCGCCCGGGCGAATGAAAAACTGTTTTTT CATARANEKLFF
TRBJ1-6 TRBD1 TRBV5-6 few TGTGCCAGCAGCACAAGACCCCGGACAGGTTATAATTCACCCCTCCACTTT CASSTRPRTGYNSPLHF
TRBJ1-2 TRBD1 TRBV20-1 many TGCAGTGCCCCTCAGGGGGCTGGCGACTATGGCTACACCTTC CSAPQGAGDYGYTF
TRBJ2-6 . TRBV5-5 . TGTGCCAGCAGATTGTTGTCGAGGGACATGTCTGGGGCCAACGTCCTGACTTTC CASRLLSRDMSGANVLTF
TRBJ1-2 . TRBV10-3 many TGTGCCACGTACAACCGGGGCCGACCAGACTATGGCTACACCTTC CATYNRGRPDYGYTF
TRBJ2-3 . TRBV7-9 few TGTGCCAGCAGCTTAAGTGATTGGGCCACAGATACGCAGTATTTT CASSLSDWATDTQYF
TRBJ2-7 . TRBV12-3/TRBV12-4 few TGTGCCAGCAGTTTAGCGCTAAGCCTAGACGCCTCCTACGAGCAGTACTTC CASSLALSLDASYEQYF
TRBJ2-7 . TRBV6-2/TRBV6-3 few TGTGCCAGCAGGAGCAATACAGGGTTCAACGAGCAGTACTTC CASRSNTGFNEQYF